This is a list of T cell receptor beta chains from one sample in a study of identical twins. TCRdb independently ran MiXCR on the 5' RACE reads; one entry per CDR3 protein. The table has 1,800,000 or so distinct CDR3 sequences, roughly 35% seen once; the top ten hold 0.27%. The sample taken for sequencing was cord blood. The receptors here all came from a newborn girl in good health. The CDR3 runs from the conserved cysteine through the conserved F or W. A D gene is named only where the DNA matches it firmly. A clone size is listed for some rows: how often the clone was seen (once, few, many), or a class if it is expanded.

TGTGCCAGCAAACTACAGGATAATGAGCAGTTCTTC CASKLQDNEQFF TRBJ2-1 TRBV2 - -
TGTGCCAGCAATCCTATACCGACAGGCTATGAGCAGTTCTTC CASNPIPTGYEQFF TRBJ2-1 TRBV27 - -
TGCAGTGCTAGGCTTTCCGCGGCGGGAAATGAGCAGTTCTTC CSARLSAAGNEQFF TRBJ2-1 TRBV20-1 few -
TGCGCCAGCAGCTTGGGACAGGGGGCAACTAATGAAAAACTGTTTTTT CASSLGQGATNEKLFF TRBJ1-4 TRBV5-1 many TRBD1
TGTGCCTGGAGTCCCCCAGCAGCGGGGAACACAGATACGCAGTATTTT CAWSPPAAGNTDTQYF TRBJ2-3 TRBV30 - TRBD2
TGCAGTGCTCCAGACACTTATAGCAATCAGCCCCAGCATTTT CSAPDTYSNQPQHF TRBJ1-5 TRBV20-1 few -
TGTGCCAGCAGCCAAGAAATCGGCAGGTCGTTCGAGCAGTACTTC CASSQEIGRSFEQYF TRBJ2-7 TRBV3-1 few -
TGCGCCAGCAGCCCAAACCCTAGCGGGACCACAGATACGCAGTATTTT CASSPNPSGTTDTQYF TRBJ2-3 TRBV5-1 - TRBD2
TGTGCCAGCTCGGTCGACGGACAGAACACTGAAGCTTTCTTT CASSVDGQNTEAFF TRBJ1-1 TRBV2 - -
TGTGCCAGCAGCCTTTTAGATTGGGACAGATATGGTGGGGCCAACGTCCTGACTTTC CASSLLDWDRYGGANVLTF TRBJ2-6 TRBV7-9 many TRBD1
TGTGCCAGCAGTCGCCCAAAGGACGGATTCGGGACTGAAGCTTTCTTT CASSRPKDGFGTEAFF TRBJ1-1 TRBV28 - -
TGTGCCAGCAGTGAACAGGGAAAAGTGGGCCAGCCCCAGCATTTT CASSEQGKVGQPQHF TRBJ1-5 TRBV25-1 - -
TGCGCCAGCAGCCCCCAGGCCGGGTTAGGGTCTGAAGCTTTCTTT CASSPQAGLGSEAFF TRBJ1-1 TRBV5-1 - -
TGTGCCAGCAGCTTAAAGCGCCCGAGCACAGATACGCAGTATTTT CASSLKRPSTDTQYF TRBJ2-3 TRBV13 - -
TGTGCCAGCAGTTTCGACAGCCGGATTGGAAACACCATATATTTT CASSFDSRIGNTIYF TRBJ1-3 TRBV27 - -
TGCAGTGCTAGAGATCGCTTCGGGACTAGGCGCGATGAGCAGTTCTTC CSARDRFGTRRDEQFF TRBJ2-1 TRBV20-1 few TRBD2
TGTGCCAGCAGCCCCCGGGTGTTTGGGTGGACTAGATCCTACAATGAGCAGTTCTTC CASSPRVFGWTRSYNEQFF TRBJ2-1 TRBV7-2 few TRBD2
TGTGCCAGCAGTTTATGGGGGACAGGGGGCATCGATGAGCAGTACTTC CASSLWGTGGIDEQYF TRBJ2-5 TRBV27 few TRBD1
TGCAGCGCCGGGCCTAGCGGGAGGGGGTACAATGAGCAGTTCTTC CSAGPSGRGYNEQFF TRBJ2-1 TRBV29-1 few TRBD2
TGCAGCGTGGCCCTTAGCGGGAGCACAGATACGCAGTATTTT CSVALSGSTDTQYF TRBJ2-3 TRBV29-1 few TRBD2
TGTGCCAGCAGCCACGGGACAGCCAACTATGGCTACACCTTC CASSHGTANYGYTF TRBJ1-2 TRBV28 many TRBD1
TGTGCCAGCAGTGAAACAGGGTTGAGCACTGAAGCTTTCTTT CASSETGLSTEAFF TRBJ1-1 TRBV6-1 - -
TGTGCCAGCAGCTTAAATTCCGGGCCTAGCACAGATACGCAGTATTTT CASSLNSGPSTDTQYF TRBJ2-3 TRBV7-2 - -
TGCAGCGTCCGCAGGGACAGGTCCTACGAGCAGTACTTC CSVRRDRSYEQYF TRBJ2-7 TRBV29-1 many TRBD1
TGTGCCAGCAGTGAAGCGCTTCGGCAGGACTATGGCTACACCTTC CASSEALRQDYGYTF TRBJ1-2 TRBV2 - -
TGTGCTAGTGGTTCGACTAGCGGGGGAGGGGTGTACTTC CASGSTSGGGVYF TRBJ2-7 TRBV12-5 - TRBD2
TGTGCCAGCAGCGTAGTAGGACTAGCGGGAAGCAATGAGCAGTTCTTC CASSVVGLAGSNEQFF TRBJ2-1 TRBV9 few TRBD2
TGTGCCACCAGTGATTTACCTCTTTCTTCAGCGGGAGGAGGCAATGAGCAGTTCTTC CATSDLPLSSAGGGNEQFF TRBJ2-1 TRBV24-1 few TRBD2
TGTGCCAGCAGCCAAGAGCGGACTAGCGGGTCGTCCTACGAGCAGTACTTC CASSQERTSGSSYEQYF TRBJ2-7 TRBV3-1 few TRBD2
TGCGCCAGCAGCCAAAACAGGGGACGCGAGCAGTACTTC CASSQNRGREQYF TRBJ2-7 TRBV4-1 - TRBD1
TGTGCCAGCAGTGACGCTAGCGGGGGGCACTACAATGAGCAGTACTTC CASSDASGGHYNEQYF TRBJ2-5 TRBV6-2/TRBV6-3 - TRBD2
TGTGCCAGCAGGCGGACAGGGAACACCGGGGAGCTGTTTTTT CASRRTGNTGELFF TRBJ2-2 TRBV6-5 few TRBD1
TGCAGTGCTAGTAGATATTCGACGGAGCGGGAGGGGGATGAGCAGTTCTTC CSASRYSTEREGDEQFF TRBJ2-1 TRBV20-1 few TRBD2
TGCAGTGCCCATCGACAGGGGAGCTCCTATAATTCACCCCTCCACTTT CSAHRQGSSYNSPLHF TRBJ1-6 TRBV20-1 - TRBD1
TGTGCCAGCAGCTTAATGGCCACTACTAGCAACAATGAGCAGTTCTTC CASSLMATTSNNEQFF TRBJ2-1 TRBV7-2 - -
TGTGCCAGCAGCGTAGAGGTAGCCGCCTACAATGAGCAGTTCTTC CASSVEVAAYNEQFF TRBJ2-1 TRBV9 few -
TGTGCCAGCAGTTTTACCGCGGGAGAGACCCAGTACTTC CASSFTAGETQYF TRBJ2-5 TRBV28 many -
TGTGCCAGCAGTTTATTCCCACAGGGGATGAGTTACGAGCAGTACTTC CASSLFPQGMSYEQYF TRBJ2-7 TRBV28 few TRBD1
TGTGCCAGCAGTGCCCCCGGGACAGCCTTCTATGGCTACACCTTC CASSAPGTAFYGYTF TRBJ1-2 TRBV28 - TRBD1
TGCAGTGCCGACGGGAGTGAAGACTACGAGCAGTACTTC CSADGSEDYEQYF TRBJ2-7 TRBV20-1 - -
TGTGCCGGCAGTGAATCTAGATCTGAGCAGTTCTTC CAGSESRSEQFF TRBJ2-1 TRBV25-1 - -
TGCAGTGCTAGGGGCAGATATGGCTACACCTTC CSARGRYGYTF TRBJ1-2 TRBV20-1 many -
TGCAGTGCTAGGAGGGCTAACTATGGCCACACCTTC CSARRANYGHTF TRBJ1-2 TRBV20-1 - -
TGTGCCAGCAGTGAACTAGCGGGAGGGCCCTATGAGCAGTTCTTC CASSELAGGPYEQFF TRBJ2-1 TRBV6-1 - TRBD2